This T cell receptor beta chain originates from a study of blood T cell repertoires in COVID-19. On the study more broadly: Acute and convalescent COVID-19 samples came from the United States, Italy and Spain. PBMCs, B-cell-depleted T cells, or T cells were the source of the cDNA or gDNA that made up the material.

Under the authors' procedure: Reference gene primer amplification in the assay estimated nucleated cell counts. Assay: immunoSEQ multiplex PCR; the TCRdb copy retains only in-frame clones and omits some. V and J calls and clone size are as listed in that table; D and trimming were resolved from the DNA. Of fewer than 250,000 clones listed, more than 75% are singletons. The junction had 9 bases not matched to a gene; V was cut back by 6 bases and J by 6 bases. The CDR3 contains 14 residues. Germline CDR1 is SNHLY and CDR2 is FYNNEI. The chain carries TRBV2 and TRBJ2-3; TRBD2 matches 7 bases. Sequencing input: peripheral blood. The sequence was obtained from a man between 60 and 75 years old with acute or convalescent COVID-19. In DNA, the CDR3 is TGTGCCAGCAGAGAGGGACTACCAGGGGATACGCAGTATTTT. It codes for CASREGLPGDTQYF.